This T cell receptor (beta chain) was sequenced for a study of OX40 agonist ivuxolimab in advanced cancers. For the wider study: Ivuxolimab was a fully human IgG2 agonistic monoclonal antibody targeting the costimulatory receptor OX40 (CD134). Intravenous ivuxolimab was administered to patients every 2 weeks at six dose levels: 0.01, 0.1, 0.3, 1.5, 3 and 10 mg/kg. Among the roughly 50 dose-escalation patients, 19 had hepatocellular carcinoma, about 15 melanoma, 9 renal cell carcinoma and 9 head and neck cancer. In the dose-escalation cohort, 70% to 85% of patients were male, and the mean age was roughly 60 years with a range of roughly 23 to 79. Patients were allowed to have had prior anti-PD-1, anti-PD-L1 or anti-CTLA-4 therapy, and more than 30% of the dose-escalation patients had previously received checkpoint inhibitors. Partial responses occurred in three dose-escalation patients, of whom one had hepatocellular carcinoma and two had cutaneous melanoma. Peripheral TCRbeta sequencing aimed to test whether ivuxolimab altered TCR sequence diversity and caused clonal T-cell expansion. The paper reports the monotherapy dose-escalation portion (N of about 50 patients) of the phase I ivuxolimab trial. Broad study findings and their caveats: After ivuxolimab, CD8+ T cells had more expanded clones than CD4+ T cells on average. Low levels of normalized T-cell clonal expansion were also seen in some patients who did not respond. Partial responders in the 0.1-3.0 mg/kg groups had among the lowest normalized peripheral clonal expansion, especially among CD8+ T cells. The antigen specificity of the peripheral T cells that underwent clonal expansion was not determined. Clonal expansion of both CD4+ and CD8+ blood T cells was observed from baseline to week 6 at doses 0.1 to 3.0 mg/kg.

Genomic DNA was isolated from the sorted cells so that the TCRbeta CDR3 region could be sequenced. TCRbeta CDR3 regions were sequenced using the immunoSEQ Assay. TCRdb mirrors the immuneACCESS table, restricted to in-frame sequences. Some clones are absent from its copies; in checked studies, under half trace to an unresolved V gene, and the reason for the others is unknown. The sample includes about 21,000 clones, with around 87% observed a single time. The ten largest clones add up to about 16% of the sample. The trial excluded patients who had a history of autoimmune disease or who were on systemic immunosuppression. Peripheral blood for TCR sequencing was collected from all dose cohorts at baseline, on cycle 4 day 1, and on cycle 7 day 1. Samples were obtained from an open-label, multicenter, first-in-human phase I dose-escalation trial of ivuxolimab. Adults with locally advanced or metastatic melanoma, renal cell carcinoma, hepatocellular carcinoma or head and neck squamous cell carcinoma were enrolled in the trial. Before TCR sequencing, CD4+ and CD8+ T cells were separately sorted from peripheral blood.

The germline V gene (reference sequence) provides CDR1 SSHAT and CDR2 FNYEAQ. The CDR3 measures 15 amino acids from cysteine to phenylalanine. Kept here is only the CDR3 DNA, which spans 45 bases and is read in frame from base 1. Note on this clone: Its antigen is currently not known. The junction departs from germline at one end; a sequencing error may be responsible.

Recombination linked TRBV7-7 to TRBJ2-1, with a weak D call of TRBD1 (6 bases match). The clonotype originates from an adult with an advanced solid tumor such as melanoma, head and neck, liver or kidney cancer. The source material was CD4+ or CD8+ T cells sorted from blood, sampled in a trial of the OX40 agonist ivuxolimab. The CDR3 here reads CASSPYAARGDEQFF. The DNA sequence follows: TGTGCTAGCAGCCCATACGCGGCCAGGGGTGATGAGCAGTTCTTC.